Listed here are 14 T cell receptor beta chains from one sample, sequenced in a study of glioma-infiltrating T cells (dated by TCRdb to 2015 to 2016). The sequencing machine was an Illumina MiSeq. The iRepertoire nested amplicon-rescue multiplex PCR (arm-PCR) platform was used to amplify TCR alpha and beta CDR3 regions from RNA. The public reads were quality trimmed at Q25 with fastp and then assembled into clones with MiXCR by TCRdb, keeping productive beta chains. CDR3 protein sequences are deduplicated, and each keeps its most common genes and DNA. Recorded for this sample are under 150,000 distinct CDR3 sequences; around 42% of them occurred a single time. The ten top clones hold around 18% of the sample. Sequenced: glioma tissue, nonneoplastic brain tissue, or PBMCs (not recorded which). These receptors all stem from a human donor with low-grade glioma or glioblastoma, undergoing nonglioma brain surgery, or in good health (not recorded which).

J is TRBJ2-7 and V is TRBV20-1, with D possibly matching TRBD1 (5 bases). The ends were cut back, 6 bases at V and 4 bases at J, with 10 bases in the middle. The CDR3 extends over 11 amino acids. Germline lookup yields CDR1 DFQATT and CDR2 SNEGSKA (reference sequence). The CDR3 DNA reads TGCAGTGCCCCCACAGGTTACGAGCAGTACTTC. It encodes CSAPTGYEQYF.

The chain joins TRBV20-1 to TRBJ2-1; 9 nucleotides line up with TRBD1. With V trimmed by 3 bases and J by 7 bases, 10 bases remained unmatched. The CDR3 sequence is 15 residues long. Germline assignment: CDR1 DFQATT and CDR2 SNEGSKA (reference sequence). CDR3 in amino acids: CSASSPGQGVNEQFF. CDR3 nucleotides: TGCAGTGCTAGTAGCCCGGGACAGGGTGTAAATGAGCAGTTCTTC.

The V and J genes are TRBV2 and TRBJ2-7; D uncertain. This CDR3 spans 14 amino acids. V lost 4 bases and J 5 bases, leaving 15 bases between the germline ends. Looked up from germline, CDR1 is SNHLY and CDR2 is FYNNEI. CDR3: CASSATETLNEQYF. As DNA, the CDR3 is TGTGCCAGCAGTGCTACCGAGACTCTGAACGAGCAGTACTTC.

The chain combines TRBV12-3 or TRBV12-4 with TRBJ2-6; no reliable D call. Trimming took 4 bases from V and 0 from J, leaving 7 bases between them. The CDR3 has 15 residues. The CDR3 nucleotides read TGTGCCAGCAGTTCCACAGACTCTGGGGCCAACGTCCTGACTTTC. Amino acids: CASSSTDSGANVLTF.

The rearrangement joins TRBV6-1 to TRBJ2-7; tentatively, D is TRBD1 or TRBD2 (5 bases each). Between the trimmed V and J ends, which lost 5 bases and 3 bases, there was a span of 14 bases. CDR1 and CDR2 from the germline V gene are MNHNS and SASEGT. The CDR3 loop spans 14 amino acids. The CDR3 sequence is CASSRNRDGYEQYF. The CDR3 DNA is TGTGCCAGCAGTCGTAACCGGGACGGCTACGAGCAGTACTTC.

The chain employs TRBV20-1 and TRBJ2-7; D perhaps matches TRBD2 (6 bases). Trimming took off 7 bases at V and 0 bases at J, with 16 bases between the two ends. This CDR3 comprises 14 residues. In germline, CDR1 is DFQATT, CDR2 SNEGSKA (reference sequence). In nucleotides, the CDR3 is TGCAGTGTCTCGGGACTCTCTTTCTCCTACGAGCAGTACTTC. It translates to CSVSGLSFSYEQYF.

The sample holds a few counts of this clonotype. V and J are TRBV27 and TRBJ1-6; TRBD1 matches at 8 bases. V shed 7 bases, J shed 9 bases, and the junction held 8 bases outside the gene matches. The CDR3 totals 14 residues. Germline V lookup: CDR1 MNHEY, CDR2 SMNVEV (reference sequence). CDR3 bases: TGTGCCAGCACCGTAGGACAGGGTATTTCACCCCTCCACTTT. Protein sequence: CASTVGQGISPLHF.

This clonotype was observed a handful of times. The CDR3 DNA reads TGCAGTGCTAGCGGGAGTTCGGTCACCGGGGAGCTGTTTTTT. Its protein product is CSASGSSVTGELFF. The chain links TRBV20-1 to TRBJ2-2; D may be TRBD2 (6 bases). The ends were cut back, 3 bases at V and 4 bases at J, with 12 bases in the middle. Germline CDR1 and CDR2: DFQATT and SNEGSKA (reference sequence). This CDR3 is built from 14 residues.

For the CDR3, the DNA is TGTGCCAGCAATTCAGGGGGCCATTCTTACGAGCAGTACTTC. Translating gives CASNSGGHSYEQYF. The V call is TRBV12-3 or TRBV12-4, the J call TRBJ2-7, with 8 positions matching TRBD1. V lost 7 bases, J lost 4 bases, and 9 bases stayed unmatched. This CDR3 has 14 residues.

The sample holds many counts of this clonotype. V usage is TRBV7-2 and J usage is TRBJ2-3, with 8 positions matching TRBD2. This CDR3 region has 15 residues. CDR1 is SGHTA and CDR2 is FQGNSA in the germline V gene. V lost 1 base and J lost 5; bases outside the gene matches: 5. The CDR3 bases are TGTGCCAGCAGCTTAGGAGCGGGGGCTGGAGATACGCAGTATTTT. Its translation: CASSLGAGAGDTQYF.

This clonotype was seen a handful of times. The V gene is TRBV20-1, the J gene TRBJ1-1; D is unclear. The CDR3 consists of 13 residues. The ends were cut back, 6 bases at V and 0 bases at J, with 11 bases in the middle. From germline, CDR1 is DFQATT and CDR2 SNEGSKA (reference sequence). CDR3 region: CSALPDLNTEAFF. The CDR3 nucleotides read TGCAGTGCGCTGCCAGACCTGAACACTGAAGCTTTCTTT.

This clonotype qualifies as medium-sized (0.01 to 0.1%). The genes are TRBV4-3 and TRBJ2-1, with D uncertain. The ends were cut back, 4 bases at V and 3 bases at J, with 4 bases in the middle. Per the germline V gene, CDR1 is LGHNA and CDR2 is YSLEER. The CDR3 totals 12 residues. For the CDR3, the DNA is TGCGCCAGCAGCCGAGACTACAATGAGCAGTTCTTC. Translated, it gives CASSRDYNEQFF.

This clonotype was counted between two and nine times. This chain uses TRBV18 with TRBJ2-1, with 9 bases matching TRBD1. With V trimmed by 6 bases and J by 7 bases, 10 bases remained unmatched. The CDR3 runs 15 residues. CDR1 and CDR2 (germline): KGHSH, LQKENI. The CDR3 bases are TGTGCCAGCTCCAAATCAGGGACAGGGATGAATGAGCAGTTCTTC. Protein product: CASSKSGTGMNEQFF.

This clonotype occurred many times. The chain carries TRBV6-1 and TRBJ1-1; D gene ambiguous. This CDR3 region has 13 residues. V was trimmed by 6 bases and J by 3 bases, leaving 11 bases between them. Germline V CDR1 and CDR2: MNHNS, SASEGT. Here the CDR3 DNA reads TGTGCCAGCAGAGTCTTTATCGACACTGAAGCTTTCTTT. Its protein is CASRVFIDTEAFF.